The 26 T cell receptor beta chains given below trace back to one sample, sequenced in a study of PD-1 blockade in classical Hodgkin lymphoma. Here immunoSEQ multiplex PCR was the method, and the copy in TCRdb shows in-frame clones only, minus some. The sample gives 6,000 to 9,500 clones, approximately 80% of which show up once; 7.2% is in the top ten. Each patient relapsed following autologous stem cell transplantation, and prior brentuximab vedotin exposure differed. Out of thawed PBMCs, magnetic negative selection purified CD4+ T cells. The material sequenced was CD4+ T cells from blood, taken at baseline. The receptors were gathered from a human donor with classical Hodgkin lymphoma.

This clone was detected only a few times. The genes are TRBV7-9 and TRBJ1-1; the D is unclear. CDR3 size: 12 residues. Germline CDR1 reads SEHNR; CDR2 reads FQNEAQ (reference sequence). V lost 5 bases, J lost 10 bases, and 14 bases lay in between. The CDR3 spells CASSHREPTAFF. The CDR3 DNA reads TGTGCCAGCAGCCACCGTGAGCCCACAGCTTTCTTT. The full variable domain, with the rest looked up from reference TRBV7-9 and TRBJ1-1, is DTGVSQNPRHKITKRGQNVTFRCDPISEHNRLYWYRQTLGQGPEFLTYFQNEAQLEKSRLLSDRFSAERPKGSFSTLEIQRTEQGDSAMYLCASSHREPTAFFGQGTRLTVV.

The V gene is TRBV6-5, the J gene TRBJ1-1, with D possibly matching TRBD1 (5 bases). This CDR3 has 14 residues. Germline lookup yields CDR1 MNHEY and CDR2 SVGAGI. Trimming removed 0 bases from V and 1 base from J, with 6 bases in between. The CDR3 loop reads CASSYSTANTEAFF. The CDR3 DNA is TGTGCCAGCAGTTACTCGACAGCGAACACTGAAGCTTTCTTT.

V gene TRBV11-3 combines with J gene TRBJ2-5; possibly TRBD2 for D (6 bases). Trimming took 5 bases from V and 3 from J, leaving 16 bases between them. Germline assignment: CDR1 SGHNT and CDR2 YENEEA. CDR3 length: 15 residues. CDR3: CASSPRGGLKETQYF. DNA for the CDR3: TGTGCCAGCAGCCCAAGGGGAGGACTAAAAGAGACCCAGTACTTC.

CDR3 residues: CASAGGGNQPQHF. In DNA form, the CDR3 reads TGTGCTAGTGCCGGAGGGGGTAATCAGCCCCAGCATTTT. This chain uses TRBV12-5 with TRBJ1-5; possible D gene TRBD1, 6 bases. From germline, CDR1 is LGHNT and CDR2 FRNRAP. Trimming took 7 bases from V and 4 from J, leaving 11 bases between them. CDR3 length equals 13 residues.

This chain links TRBV18 with TRBJ2-3; D is unresolved. Trimming stripped 3 bases from V and 2 bases from J, with 12 bases between. There are 15 residues in the CDR3. Germline V CDR1 and CDR2: KGHSH, LQKENI. The CDR3 DNA reads as TGTGCCAGCTCACCTGTCGGGCAGCCCACAGATACGCAGTATTTT. Its translation: CASSPVGQPTDTQYF.

This chain uses TRBV6-5 with TRBJ2-5, with 9 bases fitting TRBD1. Germline CDR1 is MNHEY and CDR2 is SVGAGI. The CDR3 is 14 residues long. V lost 7 bases, J lost 3 bases, and 6 bases stayed unmatched. In nucleotides, the CDR3 is TGTGCCAGCACCAAACGACAGGGGGAAGAGACCCAGTACTTC. Protein: CASTKRQGEETQYF.

The V call is TRBV5-1, the J call TRBJ2-5; 10 bases align to TRBD1. Germline CDR1 and CDR2: SGHRS and YFSETQ. The V segment lost 4 bases and the J segment 4 bases; nucleotides outside the gene matches: 10. The CDR3 totals 16 residues. DNA for the CDR3: TGCGCCAGCAGCGTCTCCGGGACAGGGGTAGGAGAGACCCAGTACTTC. As protein: CASSVSGTGVGETQYF. Together with reference TRBV5-1 and TRBJ2-5, the CDR3 gives the full variable domain: KAGVTQTPRYLIKTRGQQVTLSCSPISGHRSVSWYQQTPGQGLQFLFEYFSETQRNKGNFPGRFSGRQFSNSRSEMNVSTLELGDSALYLCASSVSGTGVGETQYFGPGTRLLVL.

The chain couples TRBV5-1 to TRBJ1-3; D may be TRBD1 (5 bases). V lost 1 base and J lost 0, with 17 bases in between. From germline, CDR1 is SGHRS and CDR2 YFSETQ. CDR3 length: 18 residues. The DNA for the CDR3 is TGCGCCAGCAGCTTGACCCCATTGGGACGGAGCTCTGGAAACACCATATATTTT. Translating it yields CASSLTPLGRSSGNTIYF.

This sequence joins TRBV9 and TRBJ2-5; D may be TRBD2 (5 bases). Germline CDR1 reads SGDLS; CDR2 reads YYNGEE. Trimming left V 4 bases short and J 5 bases short, with 12 bases between. This CDR3 region has 13 residues. The CDR3: CASSPRGGETQYF. The CDR3 coding sequence is TGTGCCAGCAGCCCCCGTGGCGGGGAGACCCAGTACTTC.

This chain uses TRBV6-5 with TRBJ2-1, with 7 bases fitting TRBD1. CDR1 and CDR2 (germline): MNHEY, SVGAGI. Trimming removed 5 bases from V and 4 bases from J; junction bases left unmatched: 8. There are 15 residues in the CDR3. The CDR3 spells CASSVSGQYYNEQFF. CDR3 bases: TGTGCCAGCAGTGTATCGGGACAGTATTACAATGAGCAGTTCTTC.

V gene TRBV7-2 combines with J gene TRBJ2-7, with a possible D match to TRBD2 (6 bases). Germline V gene sequence: CDR1 SGHTA, CDR2 FQGNSA. The germline V and J ends were trimmed by 4 bases and 3 bases, with 16 bases remaining between them. This CDR3 has 15 amino acids. CDR3 sequence reads: CASSYAGTVGYEQYF. CDR3 nucleotides: TGTGCCAGCAGCTACGCCGGGACTGTTGGCTACGAGCAGTACTTC. The full variable domain, rest sourced from reference TRBV7-2 and TRBJ2-7, is GAGVSQSPSNKVTEKGKDVELRCDPISGHTALYWYRQSLGQGLEFLIYFQGNSAPDKSGLPSDRFSAERTGGSVSTLTIQRTQQEDSAVYLCASSYAGTVGYEQYFGPGTRLTVT.

The rearrangement uses TRBV19 and TRBJ1-5, with D tentatively TRBD1 (6 bases). CDR3 size: 15 residues. Trimming removed 4 bases at V and 2 bases at J, with 12 bases between. Germline V gene sequence: CDR1 LNHDA, CDR2 SQIVND (reference sequence). The CDR3 region is CASSTGGGRNQPQHF. The CDR3 DNA follows: TGTGCCAGTAGTACCGGGGGCGGGCGCAATCAGCCCCAGCATTTT.

This chain uses TRBV5-4 with TRBJ1-2; 8 positions agree with TRBD1. The V gene end was trimmed by 4 bases and the J gene end by 6 bases; junction bases not matched to a gene: 2. The CDR3 sequence is 12 residues long. Germline V gives CDR1 SGHNT, CDR2 YYREEE (reference sequence). The CDR3 protein is CASSPDRDGYTF. The CDR3 region has the DNA TGTGCCAGCAGCCCGGACAGGGATGGCTACACCTTC.

Notes on this clone: The junction does not match germline at one end; this may be a read error. CDR3 residues: CASNYSLMNTEAFF. The CDR3 DNA follows: TGTGCCAGCAATTACTCCTTGATGAACACTGAAGCTTTCTTT. The chain uses TRBV6-6 and TRBJ1-1; no clear D. The CDR3 is made up of 14 amino acids. The germline CDR1 and CDR2 sequences are MNHNY and SVGAGI (reference sequence).

This chain links TRBV7-2 with TRBJ1-2; TRBD1 agrees at 7 bases. Germline assignment: CDR1 SGHTA and CDR2 FQGNSA. V gave up 5 bases and J gave up 4 bases; unmatched junction bases: 10. The CDR3 is 15 amino acids. CDR3 amino acids: CASSPGGAGSYGYTF. Written as DNA, the CDR3 is TGTGCCAGCAGCCCAGGGGGGGCGGGGAGCTATGGCTACACCTTC.

This chain links TRBV5-1 with TRBJ1-5, with 7 bases lining up with TRBD1. V lost 0 bases to trimming and J lost 4 bases; unmatched junction nucleotides: 4. This CDR3 has 15 residues. CDR1 and CDR2 (germline): SGHRS, YFSETQ. Here the CDR3 reads CASSLGQGNNQPQHF. The CDR3 DNA sequence: TGCGCCAGCAGCTTGGGACAGGGAAATAATCAGCCCCAGCATTTT.

A few counts support this clone. The chain has TRBV5-4 and TRBJ2-7, with D possibly TRBD1 on 5 matching bases. CDR3 size: 14 residues. Germline V gives CDR1 SGHNT, CDR2 YYREEE (reference sequence). V gave up 2 bases and J gave up 5 bases, with 14 bases separating them. In nucleotides, the CDR3 is TGTGCCAGCAGCTTAAATCAGGGTCAGAACGAGCAGTACTTC. Its protein is CASSLNQGQNEQYF. The variable domain in full, with the rest retrieved from reference TRBV5-4 and TRBJ2-7, is ETGVTQSPTHLIKTRGQQVTLRCSSQSGHNTVSWYQQALGQGPQFIFQYYREEENGRGNFPPRFSGLQFPNYSSELNVNALELDDSALYLCASSLNQGQNEQYFGPGTRLTVT.

J is TRBJ1-2 and V is TRBV29-1, with D tentatively TRBD1 (5 bases). This CDR3 contains 10 residues. Trimming cost V 5 bases and J 8 bases, with 9 bases left between them. The germline V gene has CDR1 SQVTM and CDR2 ANQGSEA. Written as DNA, the CDR3 is TGCAGCGTTATGGGGGACGGCTACACCTTC. Translated: CSVMGDGYTF.

Here the CDR3 DNA reads TGTGCCAGCAGCTTGGGACAGGGGAACAATCAGCCCCAGCATTTT. It yields the protein CASSLGQGNNQPQHF. The chain has TRBV5-8 and TRBJ1-5; 8 bases align to TRBD1. CDR3 length: 15 residues. V shed 0 bases, J shed 3 bases, and the junction held 2 bases outside the gene matches. Germline CDR1 and CDR2: SGHTS and YDEGEE. The variable domain in full, completed from reference TRBV5-8 and TRBJ1-5, reads EAGVTQSPTHLIKTRGQQATLRCSPISGHTSVYWYQQALGLGLQFLLWYDEGEERNRGNFPPRFSGRQFPNYSSELNVNALELEDSALYLCASSLGQGNNQPQHFGDGTRLSIL.

The chain joins TRBV19 to TRBJ2-3; tentative D call: TRBD2 (5 bases). V was trimmed by 3 bases and J by 5 bases, leaving 9 bases between them. CDR3 length equals 13 residues. Germline CDR1 and CDR2: LNHDA and SQIVND (reference sequence). The CDR3 DNA reads as TGTGCCAGTAGTATTGAGGGATTAGATACGCAGTATTTT. Its protein is CASSIEGLDTQYF.

The rearrangement joins TRBV5-4 to TRBJ2-5; TRBD1 aligns across 10 bases. Germline lookup yields CDR1 SGHNT and CDR2 YYREEE (reference sequence). The trim removed 4 bases at V and 6 bases at J, leaving 6 bases unmatched. The CDR3 extends over 14 amino acids. CDR3 DNA: TGTGCCAGCAGCCAAGGGACAGGGGTAAAGACCCAGTACTTC. Amino acid sequence: CASSQGTGVKTQYF.

This chain links TRBV5-6 with TRBJ2-1, with TRBD2 as a possible D gene (5 bases). Germline V gives CDR1 SGHDT, CDR2 YYEEEE. Trimming cost V 0 bases and J 8 bases, with 6 bases left between them. The CDR3 is 12 residues long. For the CDR3, the DNA is TGTGCCAGCAGCTTGGCTAGCTATGAGCAGTTCTTC. Translation gives CASSLASYEQFF.

The V and J genes are TRBV6-4 and TRBJ2-6; D call uncertain. The germline V and J ends were trimmed by 0 bases and 0 bases, with 3 bases remaining between them. From germline, CDR1 is MRHNA and CDR2 SNTAGT. The CDR3 sequence is 15 residues long. The CDR3 DNA sequence: TGTGCCAGCAGTGACTCGGTCTCTGGGGCCAACGTCCTGACTTTC. As protein: CASSDSVSGANVLTF.

The chain has TRBV21-1 and TRBJ1-5. TRBV21-1 is an annotated pseudogene. The CDR3 is 15 residues long. The CDR3 region is CASSTHSRGNQPQHF. The CDR3 nucleotides are TGTGCCAGCAGCACACACTCGAGGGGCAATCAGCCCCAGCATTTT.

This sequence joins TRBV28 and TRBJ2-7, with D tentatively TRBD2 (5 bases). This CDR3 spans 15 amino acids. Trimming left V 5 bases short and J 1 base short, with 15 bases between. Germline lookup yields CDR1 MDHEN and CDR2 SYDVKM. CDR3 protein: CASSLTGRVSYEQYF. CDR3 coding DNA: TGTGCCAGCAGTCTCACCGGGCGGGTTTCCTACGAGCAGTACTTC.

This chain joins TRBV19 and TRBJ1-6, with D tentatively TRBD1 (5 bases). The V gene's germline CDR1 is LNHDA and CDR2 SQIVND (reference sequence). Between the trimmed V and J ends, which lost 3 bases and 0 bases, there was a span of 9 bases. The CDR3 is 16 residues long. The CDR3 DNA follows: TGTGCCAGTAGTATGGGGGGGAGCTCCTATAATTCACCCCTCCACTTT. Amino acids: CASSMGGSSYNSPLHF.